This T cell receptor beta chain was sequenced for a study of blood T cell repertoires in COVID-19. The CDR3 has 14 amino acids. The germline V and J ends were trimmed by 3 bases and 5 bases, with 13 bases remaining between them. Germline CDR1 and CDR2: GTSNPN and SVGIG (reference sequence). Authors' analysis steps: Estimation of nucleated cell counts relied on the amplification of reference gene primers. Assay used: immunoSEQ multiplex PCR; TCRdb lists only in-frame clones, some missing. The V and J calls and clone size were taken over from that table, and D and trimming were inferred from the DNA. Counted here are fewer than 80,000 clones, around 89% occurring once; the ten biggest clones make up roughly 20%.

The sample taken for sequencing was peripheral blood. This clonotype originated in a human donor in a cohort sampled during active COVID-19. V usage is TRBV30 and J usage is TRBJ2-2; D is possibly TRBD2 (5 bases). CDR3 residues: CAWSPLAGTGELFF. The CDR3 DNA reads TGTGCCTGGAGCCCCCTAGCTGGTACCGGGGAGCTGTTTTTT.